These T cell receptor beta chains were read from a single sample in a study of cytomegalovirus exposure and HLA in healthy donors. Clones were read by immunoSEQ multiplex PCR, and TCRdb kept only the in-frame ones, dropping some. Here the sample spans 300,000 to 350,000 clones, approximately 85% being singletons. Sequencing input: PBMCs. Every receptor here comes from a man aged 25 to 40 in good health and CMV-seronegative. CDR3s include the opening cysteine and the closing phenylalanine or tryptophan. The D gene is left open where the match is weak. Where a row states a size, it is once, few, many or the class of an expanded clone; other rows omit it.

V gene	clone size	J gene	D gene	CDR3 DNA	CDR3 protein
TRBV6-1	-	TRBJ1-2	TRBD1	TGTGCCAGCGAAGCCCAGGGGGTCTATGGCTACACCTTC	CASEAQGVYGYTF
TRBV27	-	TRBJ1-4	-	TGTGCCAGCAGTTTAGTTGCGGGTGCAACTAATGAAAAACTGTTTTTT	CASSLVAGATNEKLFF
TRBV4-1	-	TRBJ2-6	-	TGCGCCAGCAGCCATCCGGAAAGGGGATCTGGGGCCAACGTCCTGACTTTC	CASSHPERGSGANVLTF
TRBV18	-	TRBJ2-7	-	TGTGCCAGCTCACCACCGCTCAGTTCCTACGAGCAGTACTTC	CASSPPLSSYEQYF
TRBV7-2	-	TRBJ1-6	TRBD1	TGTGCCAGCAGCACCTTTTCGGGACAGGGACTTTCACCCCTCCACTTT	CASSTFSGQGLSPLHF
TRBV7-2	-	TRBJ2-7	TRBD1	TGTGCCAGCAGCTGGGGGGACAGGGGACAGCAGGAGCAGTACTTC	CASSWGDRGQQEQYF
TRBV11-2	-	TRBJ1-1	TRBD1	TGTGCCAGCAGCCGGACAGGGGGCAGGGTTTACACTGAAGCTTTCTTT	CASSRTGGRVYTEAFF
TRBV5-6	-	TRBJ2-7	TRBD2	TGTGCCAGCAGCTTGGGCGGGGGGTTCTCCTACGAGCAGTACTTC	CASSLGGGFSYEQYF
TRBV10-2	-	TRBJ1-5	-	TGCGCCAGCAGGGATACAGGGTCTCAGCCCCAGCATTTT	CASRDTGSQPQHF
TRBV7-2	-	TRBJ2-4	-	TGTGCCAGCAGCTTAAAGGGGTCGCACATTCAGTACTTC	CASSLKGSHIQYF
TRBV15	-	TRBJ1-1	-	TGTGCCACCAGCAGAGAGACTGTGGGGAGGTTCACTGAAGCTTTCTTT	CATSRETVGRFTEAFF
TRBV27	once	TRBJ1-2	TRBD1	TGTGCCAGCAGTCTCCTGCGACAGGGTTTCAACTATGGCTACACCTTC	CASSLLRQGFNYGYTF
TRBV11-2	few	TRBJ1-2	-	TGTGCCAGCAGCTTAAGTGCGGGAGTCGGGAGTAACTATGGCTACACCTTC	CASSLSAGVGSNYGYTF
TRBV6-5	few	TRBJ1-5	-	TGTGCCAGCAGTAGACGGGGGGATCAGCCCCAGCATTTT	CASSRRGDQPQHF
TRBV6-7	few	TRBJ2-7	TRBD1	TGTGCCAGCAGTTACCGGACAGGGACTTACTACGAGCAGTACTTC	CASSYRTGTYYEQYF
TRBV9	once	TRBJ2-5	-	TGTGCCAGCAGCACTTCGACAGGACAAGAGACCCAGTACTTC	CASSTSTGQETQYF
TRBV7-9	-	TRBJ2-7	TRBD2	TGTGCCAGCAGCGTCGGACTAGCGGGTTACGAGCAGTACTTC	CASSVGLAGYEQYF
TRBV9	-	TRBJ1-2	-	TGTGCCAGCAGCGTAGGAACAGCCAACTATGGCTACACCTTC	CASSVGTANYGYTF
TRBV5-8	-	TRBJ1-5	-	TGTGCCAGCAGCAGCGAACTCCTCGGTCAGCCCCAGCATTTT	CASSSELLGQPQHF
TRBV27	once	TRBJ2-1	TRBD1	TGTGCCAGCAGACCGCTCCGGGACAGGGTAACCAATGAGCAGTTCTTC	CASRPLRDRVTNEQFF
TRBV29-1	-	TRBJ2-3	TRBD2	TGCAGCGTCGCCGGGACTAGCATGCGCGTTACGCAGTATTTT	CSVAGTSMRVTQYF
TRBV7-8	-	TRBJ2-5	-	TGTGCCAGCAGCTTGGGGGGAGGCGGAGAGACCCAGTACTTC	CASSLGGGGETQYF
TRBV4-1	-	TRBJ2-3	TRBD2	TGCGCCAGCAGCCAAGAGGCCAGCGGGGGCCTCACAGTCACAGATACGCAGTATTTT	CASSQEASGGLTVTDTQYF
TRBV15	-	TRBJ2-7	TRBD1	TGTGCCACCAGCAGCTCGAGGGGACAGGGAACCTACGAGCAGTACTTC	CATSSSRGQGTYEQYF
TRBV19	once	TRBJ2-1	-	TGTGCCAGTAGTATCCCCAGGGGACTAATGAACCGCAATGAGCAGTTCTTC	CASSIPRGLMNRNEQFF
TRBV6-1	-	TRBJ1-4	-	TGTGCCAGCAGTGAAGTTGGGGGCGCCAATGAAAAACTGTTTTTT	CASSEVGGANEKLFF
TRBV5-1	-	TRBJ1-2	TRBD1	TGCGCCATCCGGGACAGGGAGGAGGGCTACACCTTC	CAIRDREEGYTF
TRBV4-1	-	TRBJ2-3	-	TGCGCCAGCAGCCAAGCTCCGCCAGGGGATAGCACAGATACGCAGTATTTT	CASSQAPPGDSTDTQYF